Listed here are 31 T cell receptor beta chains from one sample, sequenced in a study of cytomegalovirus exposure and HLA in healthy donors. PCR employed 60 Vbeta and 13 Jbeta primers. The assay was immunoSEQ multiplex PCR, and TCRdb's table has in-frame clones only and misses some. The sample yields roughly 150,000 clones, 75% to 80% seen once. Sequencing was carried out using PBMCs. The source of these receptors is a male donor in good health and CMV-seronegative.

The CDR3 DNA reads as TGTGCCAGCAGCTCGGGGGGGTGGGGAACTGAAGCTTTCTTT. It is translated as CASSSGGWGTEAFF. V and J are TRBV5-4 and TRBJ1-1, with a tentative D call TRBD1 (5 bases). V dropped 3 bases and J dropped 5 bases, with 14 bases sitting between them. The germline CDR1 and CDR2 sequences are SGHNT and YYREEE (reference sequence). The CDR3 has 14 amino acids.

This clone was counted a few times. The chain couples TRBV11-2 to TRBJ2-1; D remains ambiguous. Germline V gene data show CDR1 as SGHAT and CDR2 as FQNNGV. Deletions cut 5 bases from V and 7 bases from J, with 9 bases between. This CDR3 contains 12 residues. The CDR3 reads CASSPKQNEQFF. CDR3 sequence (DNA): TGTGCCAGCAGCCCGAAGCAAAATGAGCAGTTCTTC.

CDR3 nucleotides: TGCGCCAGCAGCCAAGATGGGACTAGCGGGGGCTACGAGCAGTACTTC. This codes for CASSQDGTSGGYEQYF. The J gene is TRBJ2-7, the V gene TRBV4-3, with TRBD2 matching 14 bases. V dropped 0 bases and J dropped 3; count of bases not matched to a gene: 1. Germline values: CDR1 LGHNA, CDR2 YSLEER. This CDR3 is built from 16 residues.

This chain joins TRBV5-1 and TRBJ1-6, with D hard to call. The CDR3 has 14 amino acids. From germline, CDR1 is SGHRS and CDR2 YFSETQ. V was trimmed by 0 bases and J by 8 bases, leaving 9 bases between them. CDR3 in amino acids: CASSLDSFYSPLHF. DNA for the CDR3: TGCGCCAGCAGCTTGGACAGTTTCTATTCACCCCTCCACTTT.

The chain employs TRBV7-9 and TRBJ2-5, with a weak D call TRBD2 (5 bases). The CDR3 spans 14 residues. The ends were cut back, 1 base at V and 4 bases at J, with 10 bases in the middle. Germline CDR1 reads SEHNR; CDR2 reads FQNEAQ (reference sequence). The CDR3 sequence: CASSLDSSAETQYF. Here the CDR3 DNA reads TGTGCCAGCAGCTTAGATAGTAGCGCAGAGACCCAGTACTTC.

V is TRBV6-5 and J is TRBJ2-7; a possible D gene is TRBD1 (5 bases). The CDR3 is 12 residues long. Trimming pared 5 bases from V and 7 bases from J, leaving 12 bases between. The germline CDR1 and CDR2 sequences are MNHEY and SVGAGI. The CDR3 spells CASSPGSMEQYF. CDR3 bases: TGTGCCAGCAGTCCAGGGTCCATGGAGCAGTACTTC.

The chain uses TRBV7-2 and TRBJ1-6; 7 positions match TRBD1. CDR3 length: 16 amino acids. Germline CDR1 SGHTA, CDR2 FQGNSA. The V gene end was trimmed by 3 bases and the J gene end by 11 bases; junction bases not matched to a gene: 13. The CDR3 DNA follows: TGTGCCAGCAGCTTCGCCCAGACCGGGCAGGGGGCACCCCTCCACTTT. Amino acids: CASSFAQTGQGAPLHF.

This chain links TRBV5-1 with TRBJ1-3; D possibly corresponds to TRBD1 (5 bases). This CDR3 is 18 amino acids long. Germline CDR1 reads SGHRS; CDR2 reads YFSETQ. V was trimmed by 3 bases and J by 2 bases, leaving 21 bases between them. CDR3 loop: CASSSRVNRRDPGNTIYF. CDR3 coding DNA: TGCGCCAGCAGCTCCCGGGTGAACAGGAGAGACCCTGGAAACACCATATATTTT. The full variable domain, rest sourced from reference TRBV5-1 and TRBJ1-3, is KAGVTQTPRYLIKTRGQQVTLSCSPISGHRSVSWYQQTPGQGLQFLFEYFSETQRNKGNFPGRFSGRQFSNSRSEMNVSTLELGDSALYLCASSSRVNRRDPGNTIYFGEGSWLTVV.

CDR3 sequence: CASSPSGGSSYEQYF. The CDR3 nucleotides are TGTGCCAGCAGCCCCAGTGGCGGGAGCTCCTACGAGCAGTACTTC. The chain employs TRBV7-3 and TRBJ2-7; 7 bases align to TRBD2. This CDR3 has 15 residues. Germline CDR1 reads SGHTA; CDR2 reads FQGTGA. Unmatched junction bases numbered 7, after V lost 5 bases and J lost 0 bases. The variable domain in full, completed from reference TRBV7-3 and TRBJ2-7, reads GAGVSQTPSNKVTEKGKYVELRCDPISGHTALYWYRQSLGQGPEFLIYFQGTGAADDSGLPNDRFFAVRPEGSVSTLKIQRTERGDSAVYLCASSPSGGSSYEQYFGPGTRLTVT.

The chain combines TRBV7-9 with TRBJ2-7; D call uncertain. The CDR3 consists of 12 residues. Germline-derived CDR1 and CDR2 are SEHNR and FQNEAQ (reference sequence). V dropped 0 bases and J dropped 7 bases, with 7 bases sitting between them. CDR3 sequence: CASSLAGREQYF. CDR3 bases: TGTGCCAGCAGCTTAGCGGGCAGGGAGCAGTACTTC.

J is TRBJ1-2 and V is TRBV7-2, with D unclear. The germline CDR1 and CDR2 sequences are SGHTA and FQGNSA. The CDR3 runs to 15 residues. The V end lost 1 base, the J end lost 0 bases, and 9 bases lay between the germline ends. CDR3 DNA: TGTGCCAGCAGCTTAGTGGCACAGCCTAACTATGGCTACACCTTC. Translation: CASSLVAQPNYGYTF.

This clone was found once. The CDR3 region is CASSFTVSNQPQHF. CDR3 coding DNA: TGTGCCAGTAGTTTCACAGTTAGCAATCAGCCCCAGCATTTT. The chain recombines TRBV19 with TRBJ1-5; D unclear. The CDR3 totals 14 residues. The germline gives CDR1 LNHDA, CDR2 SQIVND (reference sequence). V was cut by 5 bases and J by 0 bases, with 8 bases left in between.

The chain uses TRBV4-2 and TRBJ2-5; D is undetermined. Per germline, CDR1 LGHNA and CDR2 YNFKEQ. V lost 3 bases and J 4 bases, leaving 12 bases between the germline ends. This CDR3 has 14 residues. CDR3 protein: CASSQKQSGETQYF. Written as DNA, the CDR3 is TGTGCCAGCAGCCAGAAACAGTCAGGAGAGACCCAGTACTTC.

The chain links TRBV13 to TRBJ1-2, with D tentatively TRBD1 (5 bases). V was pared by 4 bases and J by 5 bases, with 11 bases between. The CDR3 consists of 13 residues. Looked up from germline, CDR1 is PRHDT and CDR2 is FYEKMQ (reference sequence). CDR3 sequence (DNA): TGTGCCAGCAGCTCGGGACTTAAATATGGCTACACCTTC. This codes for CASSSGLKYGYTF.

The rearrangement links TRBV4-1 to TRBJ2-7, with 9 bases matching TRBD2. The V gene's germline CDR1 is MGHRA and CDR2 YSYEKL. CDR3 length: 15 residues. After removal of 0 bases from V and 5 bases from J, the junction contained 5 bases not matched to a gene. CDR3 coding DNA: TGCGCCAGCAGCCAAGATCTAGCGGGATGGAACGAGCAGTACTTC. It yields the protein CASSQDLAGWNEQYF.

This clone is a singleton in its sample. CDR3 region: CASSPGQGSGELFF. As DNA, the CDR3 is TGCGCCAGCAGCCCGGGACAGGGTAGCGGGGAGCTGTTTTTT. The genes are TRBV5-1 and TRBJ2-2; 9 bases line up with TRBD1. From germline, CDR1 is SGHRS and CDR2 YFSETQ. The CDR3 contains 14 residues. V lost 4 bases and J lost 7; bases outside the gene matches: 5.

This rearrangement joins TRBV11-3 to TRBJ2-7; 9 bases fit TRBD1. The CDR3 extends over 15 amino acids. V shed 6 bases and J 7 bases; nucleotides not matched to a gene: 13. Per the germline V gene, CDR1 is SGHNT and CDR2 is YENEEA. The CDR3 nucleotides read TGTGCCAGCAGGACAGGACAGGGGAGCCCGGGGGAGCAGTACTTC. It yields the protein CASRTGQGSPGEQYF.

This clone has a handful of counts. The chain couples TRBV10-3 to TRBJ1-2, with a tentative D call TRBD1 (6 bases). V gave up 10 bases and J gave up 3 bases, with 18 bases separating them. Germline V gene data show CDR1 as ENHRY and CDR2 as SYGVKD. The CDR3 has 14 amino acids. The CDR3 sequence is CATAPGTTYYGYTF. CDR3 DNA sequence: TGTGCCACCGCCCCCGGGACAACTTACTATGGCTACACCTTC.

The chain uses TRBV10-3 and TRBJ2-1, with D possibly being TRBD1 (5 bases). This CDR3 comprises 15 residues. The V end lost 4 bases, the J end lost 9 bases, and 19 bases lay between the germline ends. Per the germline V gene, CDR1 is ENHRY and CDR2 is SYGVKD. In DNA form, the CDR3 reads TGTGCCATCAGTGGTGGGTCGGCTGTGGGGCTTGAGCAGTTCTTC. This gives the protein CAISGGSAVGLEQFF.

CDR3 loop: CASTGQVRNIQYF. The CDR3 coding sequence is TGTGCCAGCACTGGACAGGTGAGGAACATTCAGTACTTC. J is TRBJ2-4 and V is TRBV6-5; 7 positions match TRBD1. Germline V gene lookup returns CDR1 MNHEY and CDR2 SVGAGI. The V gene end was trimmed by 7 bases and the J gene end by 7 bases; junction bases not matched to a gene: 7. The CDR3 has 13 residues.

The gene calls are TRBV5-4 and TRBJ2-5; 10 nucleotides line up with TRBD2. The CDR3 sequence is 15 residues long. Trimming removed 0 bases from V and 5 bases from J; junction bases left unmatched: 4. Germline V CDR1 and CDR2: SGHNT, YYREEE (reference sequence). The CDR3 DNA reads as TGTGCCAGCAGCTTGGCGCCTAGCGGGGGTGAGACCCAGTACTTC. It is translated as CASSLAPSGGETQYF. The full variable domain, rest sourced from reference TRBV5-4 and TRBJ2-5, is ETGVTQSPTHLIKTRGQQVTLRCSSQSGHNTVSWYQQALGQGPQFIFQYYREEENGRGNFPPRFSGLQFPNYSSELNVNALELDDSALYLCASSLAPSGGETQYFGPGTRLLVL.

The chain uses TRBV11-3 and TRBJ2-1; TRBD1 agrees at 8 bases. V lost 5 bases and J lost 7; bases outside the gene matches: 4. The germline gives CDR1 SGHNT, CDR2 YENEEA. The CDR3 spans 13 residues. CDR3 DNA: TGTGCCAGCAGCCCGGACAGGGCGAATGAGCAGTTCTTC. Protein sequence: CASSPDRANEQFF. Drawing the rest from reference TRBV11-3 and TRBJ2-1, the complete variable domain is EAGVVQSPRYKIIEKKQPVAFWCNPISGHNTLYWYLQNLGQGPELLIRYENEEAVDDSQLPKDRFSAERLKGVDSTLKIQPAELGDSAVYLCASSPDRANEQFFGPGTRLTVL.

CDR3 sequence: CASSRTSGVYEQYF. The CDR3 coding sequence is TGTGCCAGCAGTCGGACTAGCGGGGTCTACGAGCAGTACTTC. The genes are TRBV2 and TRBJ2-7; 12 nucleotides align to TRBD2. Germline assignment: CDR1 SNHLY and CDR2 FYNNEI. V was clipped by 5 bases and J by 3 bases; unmatched bases: 2. This CDR3 region has 14 residues. The variable domain in full, with the rest retrieved from reference TRBV2 and TRBJ2-7, is EPEVTQTPSHQVTQMGQEVILRCVPISNHLYFYWYRQILGQKVEFLVSFYNNEISEKSEIFDDQFSVERPDGSNFTLKIRSTKLEDSAMYFCASSRTSGVYEQYFGPGTRLTVT.

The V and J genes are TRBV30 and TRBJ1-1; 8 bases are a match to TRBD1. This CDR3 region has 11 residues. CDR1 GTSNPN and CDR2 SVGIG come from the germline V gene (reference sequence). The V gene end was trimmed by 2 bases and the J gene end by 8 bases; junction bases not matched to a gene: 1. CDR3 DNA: TGTGCCTGGAGTTCAGGGGGCGAAGCTTTCTTT. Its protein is CAWSSGGEAFF. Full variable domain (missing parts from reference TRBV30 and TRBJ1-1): SQTIHQWPATLVQPVGSPLSLECTVEGTSNPNLYWYRQAAGRGLQLLFYSVGIGQISSEVPQNLSASRPQDRQFILSSKKLLLSDSGFYLCAWSSGGEAFFGQGTRLTVV.

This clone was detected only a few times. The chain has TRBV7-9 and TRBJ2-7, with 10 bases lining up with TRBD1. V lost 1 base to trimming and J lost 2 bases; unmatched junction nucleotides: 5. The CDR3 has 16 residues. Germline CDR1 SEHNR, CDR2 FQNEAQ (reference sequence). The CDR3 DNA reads TGTGCCAGCAGCTTAGGGGGACAGGGGACAACCTACGAGCAGTACTTC. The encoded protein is CASSLGGQGTTYEQYF.

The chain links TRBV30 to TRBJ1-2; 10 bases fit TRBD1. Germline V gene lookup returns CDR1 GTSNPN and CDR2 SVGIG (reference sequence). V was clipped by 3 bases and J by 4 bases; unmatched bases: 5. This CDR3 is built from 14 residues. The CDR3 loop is CAWSRDRGRYGYTF. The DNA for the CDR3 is TGTGCCTGGAGCCGGGACAGGGGCCGCTATGGCTACACCTTC.

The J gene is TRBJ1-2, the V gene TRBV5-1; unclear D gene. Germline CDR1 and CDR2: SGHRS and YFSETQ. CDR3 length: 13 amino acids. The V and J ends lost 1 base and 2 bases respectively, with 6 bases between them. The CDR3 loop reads CASSLQQNYGYTF. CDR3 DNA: TGCGCCAGCAGCTTGCAACAGAACTATGGCTACACCTTC.

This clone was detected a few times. The CDR3 is CASSGGGATLAYEQYF. The CDR3, as DNA: TGCGCCAGCAGTGGTGGAGGTGCCACCCTAGCCTACGAGCAGTACTTC. The chain employs TRBV5-1 and TRBJ2-7; perhaps TRBD2 as D (5 bases). The CDR3 runs 16 residues. Germline V CDR1 and CDR2: SGHRS, YFSETQ. V gave up 5 bases and J gave up 2 bases, with 20 bases separating them. Supplemented by reference TRBV5-1 and TRBJ2-7, the full variable domain reads KAGVTQTPRYLIKTRGQQVTLSCSPISGHRSVSWYQQTPGQGLQFLFEYFSETQRNKGNFPGRFSGRQFSNSRSEMNVSTLELGDSALYLCASSGGGATLAYEQYFGPGTRLTVT.

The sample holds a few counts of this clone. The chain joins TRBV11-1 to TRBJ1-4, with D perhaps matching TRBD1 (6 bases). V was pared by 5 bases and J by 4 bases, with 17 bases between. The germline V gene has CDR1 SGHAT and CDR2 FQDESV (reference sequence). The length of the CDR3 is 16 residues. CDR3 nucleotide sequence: TGTGCCAGCAGCGCGACCCGACAGGCCTATAATGAAAAACTGTTTTTT. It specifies CASSATRQAYNEKLFF.

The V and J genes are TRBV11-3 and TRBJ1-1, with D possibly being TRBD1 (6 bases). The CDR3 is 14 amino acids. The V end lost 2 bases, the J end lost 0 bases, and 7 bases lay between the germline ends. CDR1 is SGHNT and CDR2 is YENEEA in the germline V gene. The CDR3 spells CASSLQGMNTEAFF. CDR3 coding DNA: TGTGCCAGCAGCTTACAGGGGATGAACACTGAAGCTTTCTTT.

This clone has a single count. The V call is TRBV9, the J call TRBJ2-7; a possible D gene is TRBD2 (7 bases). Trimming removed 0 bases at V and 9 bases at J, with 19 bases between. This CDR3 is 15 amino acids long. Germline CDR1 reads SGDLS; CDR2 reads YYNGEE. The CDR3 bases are TGTGCCAGCAGCGTAGCCGGAGGGGGAGGGGAATTGCAGTACTTC. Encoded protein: CASSVAGGGGELQYF. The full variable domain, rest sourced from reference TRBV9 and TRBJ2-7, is DSGVTQTPKHLITATGQRVTLRCSPRSGDLSVYWYQQSLDQGLQFLIQYYNGEERAKGNILERFSAQQFPDLHSELNLSSLELGDSALYFCASSVAGGGGELQYFGPGTRLTVT.